The TCR beta chain described here comes from a study of shared clonotypes between healthy human individuals. Cells designated naive CD8 were CD45RO-negative and were positively selected for CCR7, with terminally differentiated effector memory CD45RA+ cells excluded. The assay was immunoSEQ multiplex PCR, and TCRdb's table has in-frame clones only and misses some. The top ten clones hold approximately 25% of a sample with about 820,000 clones, more than 85% of them seen once. The germline V gene has CDR1 SGHNT and CDR2 YYREEE (reference sequence). V lost 0 bases and J lost 5; bases outside the gene matches: 0. The CDR3 consists of 14 residues.

This clonotype originated in a young man in good health. The sequencing input was naive CD8+ T cells sorted from blood. V and J are TRBV5-4 and TRBJ2-2; 8 positions agree with TRBD1. The CDR3 reads CASSLDRGTGELFF. The CDR3 bases are TGTGCCAGCAGCTTGGACAGGGGGACCGGGGAGCTGTTTTTT.